The 3 T cell receptor beta chains below were found in one sample sequenced in a study of T cells after yellow fever vaccination. TCRdb independently ran MiXCR on the 5' RACE reads; one entry per CDR3 protein. The sample includes 300,000 to 400,000 distinct CDR3 sequences, roughly 9.4% of them seen just once. The sequences come from PBMCs, collected on the day of the first yellow fever vaccination. Every receptor here comes from a young man who received the YFV17D yellow fever vaccine.

The chain employs TRBV7-6 and TRBJ2-2; 11 nucleotides match TRBD1. Trimming at V came to 4 bases and at J to 7 bases, leaving 20 bases not matched to a gene. Germline CDR1 is SGHVS and CDR2 is FNYEAQ. This CDR3 is built from 20 residues. Here the CDR3 DNA reads TGTGCCAGCAGCTCCGGACAGGGGGCGGCAATAGCGTTTCTAGACGGGGAGCTGTTTTTT. Its protein is CASSSGQGAAIAFLDGELFF.

Points on this clonotype: A much bigger clone sits one base away, suggesting this may be a read error. The V and J genes are TRBV9 and TRBJ2-7, with a possible D match to TRBD1 (5 bases). V gave up 4 bases and J gave up 1 base, with 9 bases separating them. The CDR3 is 13 residues long. CDR1 SGDLS and CDR2 YYNGEE come from the germline V gene. CDR3 in amino acids: CASSSAGSYEQYF. The CDR3 region has the DNA TGTGCCAGCAGCTCCGCAGGGTCCTACGAGCAGTACTTC.

This clonotype was counted ten times or more. V and J are TRBV7-2 and TRBJ2-5, with 9 positions matching TRBD2. The CDR3 sequence is 16 residues long. V was pared by 5 bases and J by 5 bases, with 12 bases of the junction left unmatched. Germline CDR1 is SGHTA and CDR2 is FQGNSA. CDR3: CASSLIAGEIRETQYF. The CDR3 DNA follows: TGTGCCAGCAGCCTTATAGCGGGGGAAATCCGGGAGACCCAGTACTTC.